The entry below gives a single T cell receptor beta chain sequence along with its context. This clonotype was found many times. Its antigen target is currently unknown. Qualities for individual bases were not recorded, and no much larger clone is one base off. The time point label, as the study defines it: 45 days after influenza vaccine administration. Library preparation employed RT-PCR. Instrument used: Illumina HiSeq 2500. TCRdb ran its own pipeline on the public reads, namely fastp trimming at Q25 and MiXCR clone calling, and kept in-frame beta chains. Every distinct CDR3 protein forms one entry, paired with its most common genes and DNA. The sample has about 160,000 distinct CDR3 sequences on record, roughly 11% of them singletons. The top ten clonotypes cover 12% of the sample. The sample is drawn from a study of response to subunit inactivated influenza vaccine (dated by TCRdb to 2016 to 2019). As for the study more broadly: Deep quantitative profiling of the T cell receptor repertoire was used in the study to follow responses to a trivalent subunit inactivated influenza vaccine.

What the research found in general, with its limitations: According to the authors, only a limited number of new T cells may be recruited by each seasonal influenza vaccination.

The sequence was collected from a man aged 45-60 years who received an inactivated influenza vaccine. Donor details come from another sample of the same person, matched by shared clones. The sequencing used non-naive T cells sorted from PBMCs, collected more than 35 days after vaccination. Per the publication, the cell subset or site label means: memory T cell fraction.

The DNA is as follows: TGCAGCGTTGTCAGGGACACTGAAGCTTTCTTT. Its translation reads: CSVVRDTEAFF. The rearranged segments are TRBV29-1 and TRBJ1-1; D gene: possibly TRBD1, on 5 matching bases. V is clipped by 4 bases and J by 3 bases, and the sequence between their germline boundaries is 6 bases long. CDR1 and CDR2 were assigned from the germline V gene as SQVTM and ANQGSEA. Its CDR3 holds 11 amino acids, cysteine through phenylalanine. Kept here is only the CDR3 DNA, which spans 33 bases and is read in frame from base 1.